This TCR beta chain was sequenced in a study of blood T cell repertoires in COVID-19. The wider study: PBMCs, B-cell-depleted T cells, or T cells were the source of the cDNA or gDNA that made up the material.

This clone has just a few counts. This CDR3 is 14 amino acids long. Trimming took 3 bases from V and 5 from J; bases not matched to a gene: 2. Germline CDR1 and CDR2: KGHSH and LQKENI. The protocol was immunoSEQ multiplex PCR, while the TCRdb copy is restricted to in-frame clones and leaves out a portion. The sample shows 190,000 or so clones, around four fifths of them seen only once. Assignments of participants to cohorts depended upon their own reported clinical history. Sequencing was carried out using PBMCs or T cells enriched from blood (not recorded which). J is TRBJ2-5 and V is TRBV18; 11 bases map to TRBD1. This clonotype originated in a man between 40 and 49 years old who had recovered from COVID-19. This chain's CDR3 is CASSPRDRGETQYF. The CDR3 DNA is TGTGCCAGCTCACCCCGGGACAGGGGGGAGACCCAGTACTTC.